The following is a T cell receptor beta chain sequence with its context. The protocol was immunoSEQ multiplex PCR, while the TCRdb copy is restricted to in-frame clones and leaves out a portion. This sample carries 120,000 to 150,000 clones, more than 65% of them seen once, and the ten largest clones take under 9.5%. This entry is derived from a study of blood T cell repertoires in COVID-19. The CDR3 runs 13 residues. Trimming removed 0 bases at V and 3 bases at J, with 6 bases between. Germline lookup yields CDR1 SGHTA and CDR2 FQGNSA. The V gene is TRBV7-2, the J gene TRBJ2-7; D is perhaps TRBD2 (5 bases). This clonotype originated in a human donor in a cohort sampled during active COVID-19. The specimen sequenced was peripheral blood. The CDR3 nucleotides are TGTGCCAGCAGCTTAGCTGCGGGCTACGAGCAGTACTTC. As protein: CASSLAAGYEQYF. Filled out from reference TRBV7-2 and TRBJ2-7, the complete variable domain reads GAGVSQSPSNKVTEKGKDVELRCDPISGHTALYWYRQSLGQGLEFLIYFQGNSAPDKSGLPSDRFSAERTGGSVSTLTIQRTQQEDSAVYLCASSLAAGYEQYFGPGTRLTVT.